The following is a TCR beta chain sequence with its context. Its antigen is unidentified. CDR3 length: 17 amino acids. The germline gives CDR1 ENHRY, CDR2 SYGVKD. TCRdb re-called the 5' RACE reads; every CDR3 protein appears as one record, without DNA. This repertoire includes fewer than 450,000 distinct CDR3 sequences. These data belong to a study of monozygotic twins with inflammatory bowel disease. Findings of the study overall: The study found lower TCRbeta diversity (inverse Simpson) in IBD patients than in healthy co-twins.

The blood volume drawn from each donor was about 2.5 ml. The receptor was isolated from a human donor with ulcerative colitis or Crohn's disease, or a healthy co-twin of an affected twin (not recorded which). The rearrangement links TRBV10-3 to TRBJ1-2; TCRdb's D call, TRBD1, is unchecked because there is no DNA. The specimen sequenced was blood. The CDR3 protein is CAISESPGQGVHYGYTF.